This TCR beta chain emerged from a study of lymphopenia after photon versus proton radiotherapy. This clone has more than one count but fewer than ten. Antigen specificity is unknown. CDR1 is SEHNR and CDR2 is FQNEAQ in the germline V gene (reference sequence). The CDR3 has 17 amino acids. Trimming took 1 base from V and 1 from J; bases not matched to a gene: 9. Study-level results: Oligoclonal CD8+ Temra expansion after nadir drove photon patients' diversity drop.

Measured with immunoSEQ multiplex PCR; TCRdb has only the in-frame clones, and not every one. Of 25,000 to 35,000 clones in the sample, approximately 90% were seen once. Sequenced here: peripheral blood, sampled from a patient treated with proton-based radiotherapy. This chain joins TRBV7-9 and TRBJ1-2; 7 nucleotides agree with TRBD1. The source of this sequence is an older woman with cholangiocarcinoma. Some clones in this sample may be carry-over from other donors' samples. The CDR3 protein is CASSLEGWGQLNYGYTF. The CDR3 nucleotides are TGTGCCAGCAGCTTAGAAGGGTGGGGACAGCTTAACTATGGCTACACCTTC.